These 30 T cell receptor beta chains originate from one sample sequenced in a study of T cells in localized non-small cell lung cancer. Profiled with immunoSEQ multiplex PCR; TCRdb holds only in-frame clones, not every one. Altogether 25,000 to 30,000 clones are present, 80% to 85% being singletons, with the ten largest covering over 4.5%. The material sequenced was peripheral blood mononuclear cells, taken before any cancer treatment. These receptors originate from a man aged 40 to 70 with stage III lung adenocarcinoma.

The chain recombines TRBV6-4 with TRBJ2-7, with D perhaps TRBD1 (6 bases). Germline loops: CDR1 MRHNA, CDR2 SNTAGT. With 11 bases removed from V and 2 bases from J, the gap between germline ends came to 16 bases. The CDR3 consists of 13 residues. The chain's CDR3 is CARPGWGPYEQYV. As DNA, the CDR3 is TGTGCCCGACCTGGCTGGGGGCCCTACGAGCAGTACGTC.

This clone was detected a few times. The chain uses TRBV2 and TRBJ2-5; D gene unclear. The germline CDR1 and CDR2 sequences are SNHLY and FYNNEI. Between the trimmed V and J ends, which lost 4 bases and 5 bases, there was a span of 8 bases. The CDR3 is 12 residues long. In DNA, the CDR3 is TGTGCCAGCAGTGTGGTGGAGGAGACCCAGTACTTC. Protein sequence: CASSVVEETQYF.

The sample holds one count of this clone. The chain links TRBV7-9 to TRBJ2-4; the match to TRBD2 covers 9 bases. CDR3 size: 15 residues. The germline V gene has CDR1 SEHNR and CDR2 FQNEAQ (reference sequence). V lost 1 base, J lost 9 bases, and 7 bases stayed unmatched. CDR3 loop: CASSLGASGTGIQYF. In nucleotides, the CDR3 is TGTGCCAGCAGCTTAGGGGCTAGCGGGACGGGCATTCAGTACTTC.

The chain joins TRBV10-1 to TRBJ2-3; perhaps TRBD1 as D (6 bases). The germline gives CDR1 WNHNN, CDR2 SYGVQD (reference sequence). V lost 4 bases and J lost 3, with 14 bases in between. The CDR3 covers 15 residues. DNA of the CDR3: TGCGCCAGCAGTGGTCTCAGGGGCTCGACAGATACGCAGTATTTT. This gives the protein CASSGLRGSTDTQYF.

The J gene is TRBJ2-5, the V gene TRBV5-1; D uncertain. The germline CDR1 and CDR2 sequences are SGHRS and YFSETQ. The CDR3 is made up of 14 amino acids. V was clipped by 1 base and J by 3 bases, with 10 bases between them. The DNA of the CDR3 is TGCGCCAGCAGCTTGAACAGCCTAAAAGAGACCCAGTACTTC. The encoded protein is CASSLNSLKETQYF. The variable domain in full, completed from reference TRBV5-1 and TRBJ2-5, reads KAGVTQTPRYLIKTRGQQVTLSCSPISGHRSVSWYQQTPGQGLQFLFEYFSETQRNKGNFPGRFSGRQFSNSRSEMNVSTLELGDSALYLCASSLNSLKETQYFGPGTRLLVL.

The V call is TRBV4-1, the J call TRBJ1-2; D might be TRBD1 (5 bases). V lost 4 bases to trimming and J lost 0 bases, with 15 bases between them. In germline, CDR1 is MGHRA, CDR2 YSYEKL. The CDR3 totals 16 residues. The CDR3 is CASSREGWGTNYGYTF. The CDR3 nucleotides are TGCGCCAGCAGCCGAGAAGGTTGGGGGACTAACTATGGCTACACCTTC.

The gene calls are TRBV30 and TRBJ2-7, with a weak D call TRBD2 (7 bases). V shed 2 bases and J shed 3 bases, with 14 bases lying between them. The CDR3 is made up of 14 amino acids. Germline V gene sequence: CDR1 GTSNPN, CDR2 SVGIG (reference sequence). The CDR3 coding sequence is TGTGCCTGGAGTCAAGGGGGGGAGTACTACGAGCAGTACTTC. The encoded protein is CAWSQGGEYYEQYF.

This clone occurred a few times. The chain uses TRBV15 and TRBJ2-2; D remains unclear. Germline V CDR1 and CDR2: LNHNV, YYDKDF (reference sequence). Trimming shortened V by 0 bases and J by 6 bases, and 5 bases separated the two germline ends. The CDR3 has 13 amino acids. This CDR3 is CATSRERAGELFF. The CDR3, as DNA: TGTGCCACCAGCAGAGAGAGAGCCGGGGAGCTGTTTTTT.

In DNA form, the CDR3 reads TGTGCCATCAGTGAGAGGAGCCACCACGATTGGGGACAGGGGGGTTTTTTTTGTGGCTACACCTTC. This codes for CAISERSHHDWGQGGFFCGYTF. This chain joins TRBV10-3 and TRBJ1-2, with 11 bases fitting TRBD1. The CDR3 has 22 amino acids. Germline values: CDR1 ENHRY, CDR2 SYGVKD. The junction had 27 bases not matched to a gene; V was cut back by 2 bases and J by 7 bases.

Of note for this clone: In the same sample, other DNA sequences code for this CDR3. This sequence joins TRBV5-4 and TRBJ2-5; D is uncertain. The germline CDR1 and CDR2 sequences are SGHNT and YYREEE (reference sequence). CDR3 length equals 13 residues. The V and J ends lost 1 base and 2 bases respectively, with 6 bases between them. CDR3 DNA sequence: TGTGCCAGCAGCTTGTTTGGACAAGAGACCCAGTACTTC. Amino acids: CASSLFGQETQYF. Filled out from reference TRBV5-4 and TRBJ2-5, the complete variable domain reads ETGVTQSPTHLIKTRGQQVTLRCSSQSGHNTVSWYQQALGQGPQFIFQYYREEENGRGNFPPRFSGLQFPNYSSELNVNALELDDSALYLCASSLFGQETQYFGPGTRLLVL.

The chain joins TRBV9 to TRBJ1-1; D gene unclear. The CDR3 totals 14 residues. V lost 0 bases and J lost 8, with 14 bases in between. Germline CDR1 reads SGDLS; CDR2 reads YYNGEE. The CDR3 bases are TGTGCCAGCAGCGTAGGGGATCCCCTCGGGGAAGCTTTCTTT. The encoded protein is CASSVGDPLGEAFF.

The V gene is TRBV11-2, the J gene TRBJ1-1; D unresolved. The CDR3 length is 13 residues. Per germline, CDR1 SGHAT and CDR2 FQNNGV. Between the trimmed V and J ends, which lost 3 bases and 5 bases, there was a span of 10 bases. The CDR3: CASSFTGRTEAFF. The CDR3 DNA is TGTGCCAGCAGCTTTACTGGCAGGACTGAAGCTTTCTTT.

This sequence joins TRBV10-2 and TRBJ2-7; 8 nucleotides line up with TRBD2. Unmatched junction bases numbered 2, after V lost 4 bases and J lost 3 bases. Per germline, CDR1 WSHSY and CDR2 SAAADI. The CDR3 extends over 13 amino acids. The DNA for the CDR3 is TGCGCCAGCAGTGTACTAGCGGTCTACGAGCAGTACTTC. Its protein is CASSVLAVYEQYF.

In this sample, this clone turned up once. The rearrangement joins TRBV7-9 to TRBJ1-4, with D hard to call. CDR1 SEHNR and CDR2 FQNEAQ come from the germline V gene (reference sequence). The CDR3 has 15 residues. V was pared by 3 bases and J by 5 bases, with 13 bases between. The chain's CDR3 is CASSLGSGKNEKLFF. The CDR3 DNA reads TGTGCCAGCAGCTTGGGATCGGGGAAGAATGAAAAACTGTTTTTT.

CDR3 coding DNA: TGCGCCAGCAGCTTGGGGACAGGGGGTGAAAAACTGTTTTTT. Encoded protein: CASSLGTGGEKLFF. The rearrangement joins TRBV5-1 to TRBJ1-4; 10 nucleotides match TRBD1. The germline gives CDR1 SGHRS, CDR2 YFSETQ. Trimming cost V 0 bases and J 7 bases; bases outside gene matches: 0. This CDR3 has 14 residues.

The chain couples TRBV4-1 to TRBJ1-1; no clear D gene. Germline lookup yields CDR1 MGHRA and CDR2 YSYEKL. The CDR3 is made up of 13 amino acids. Trimming left V 2 bases short and J 1 base short, with 5 bases between. CDR3 residues: CASSQRANTEAFF. The DNA of the CDR3 is TGCGCCAGCAGCCAAAGAGCGAACACTGAAGCTTTCTTT.

The chain joins TRBV7-2 to TRBJ1-1; D unresolved. This CDR3 is 15 amino acids long. The germline V gene encodes CDR1 SGHTA and CDR2 FQGNSA. Between the trimmed V and J ends, which lost 1 base and 4 bases, there was a span of 13 bases. CDR3 in DNA: TGTGCCAGCAGCTTAGTTTTCGGGTTTGCCACTGAAGCTTTCTTT. It codes for CASSLVFGFATEAFF.

This chain connects TRBV5-4 to TRBJ2-4, with 9 bases that match TRBD2. V shed 2 bases, J shed 4 bases, and the junction held 10 bases outside the gene matches. There are 17 residues in the CDR3. The germline V gene encodes CDR1 SGHNT and CDR2 YYREEE (reference sequence). CDR3 loop: CASSFRGGSGGKNIQYF. Here the CDR3 DNA reads TGTGCCAGCAGCTTCCGAGGGGGAAGCGGGGGGAAAAACATTCAGTACTTC.

The genes are TRBV5-1 and TRBJ2-7; D is possibly TRBD2 (5 bases). This CDR3 contains 12 residues. Germline V lookup: CDR1 SGHRS, CDR2 YFSETQ. The ends were cut back, 4 bases at V and 9 bases at J, with 14 bases in the middle. CDR3 sequence reads: CASSALGVGQYF. The DNA of the CDR3 is TGCGCCAGCAGCGCCCTCGGGGTGGGGCAGTACTTC.

This chain joins TRBV19 and TRBJ2-5; D uncertain. There are 14 residues in the CDR3. V lost 5 bases, J lost 2 bases, and 12 bases lay in between. Germline V lookup: CDR1 LNHDA, CDR2 SQIVND (reference sequence). The CDR3 nucleotides read TGTGCCAGTAGTGCAGGACGGCTTCAAGAGACCCAGTACTTC. Amino acids: CASSAGRLQETQYF.

This clone was seen only once. The gene calls are TRBV6-5 and TRBJ1-2, with D unresolved. CDR1 and CDR2 (germline): MNHEY, SVGAGI. V was clipped by 2 bases and J by 5 bases, with 12 bases between them. The CDR3 has 14 residues. The CDR3 DNA reads TGTGCCAGCAGTTACGGGGAGGTGGGGTATGGCTACACCTTC. Its protein is CASSYGEVGYGYTF.

This clone was picked up one time. The rearrangement links TRBV6-1 to TRBJ2-3, with D possibly being TRBD1 (5 bases). The V end lost 4 bases, the J end lost 0 bases, and 5 bases lay between the germline ends. The germline CDR1 and CDR2 sequences are MNHNS and SASEGT. The CDR3 has 13 residues. CDR3 amino acids: CASSGGSTDTQYF. CDR3 nucleotides: TGTGCCAGCAGTGGGGGCAGCACAGATACGCAGTATTTT.

V gene TRBV7-2 combines with J gene TRBJ1-3; a weak D match, TRBD1 (5 bases). CDR3 length: 17 amino acids. Germline values: CDR1 SGHTA, CDR2 FQGNSA. Trimming took off 5 bases at V and 0 bases at J, with 17 bases between the two ends. The CDR3 loop reads CASSINYGTGSGNTIYF. The DNA for the CDR3 is TGTGCCAGCAGCATCAACTACGGTACAGGCTCTGGAAACACCATATATTTT.

This chain connects TRBV21-1 to TRBJ2-1; the table gives TRBD2 as D, unverified against the DNA. TRBV21-1 is deemed a pseudogene. The CDR3 is 15 residues long. CDR3 bases: TGTGCCAGCGGAGTGACTAGCGGGACTTACAATGAGCAGTTCTTC. The encoded protein is CASGVTSGTYNEQFF.

V and J are TRBV5-8 and TRBJ1-4; D call uncertain. The ends were cut back, 2 bases at V and 2 bases at J, with 7 bases in the middle. The germline CDR1 and CDR2 sequences are SGHTS and YDEGEE. The CDR3 is 14 residues long. Here the CDR3 DNA reads TGTGCCAGCAGCTTACGAATGACTAATGAAAAACTGTTTTTT. It specifies CASSLRMTNEKLFF.

This clone has a handful of counts. This chain connects TRBV7-8 to TRBJ2-4; D uncertain. The V end lost 4 bases, the J end lost 6 bases, and 7 bases lay between the germline ends. Per germline, CDR1 SGHVS and CDR2 FQNEAQ. CDR3 length: 12 residues. CDR3 nucleotide sequence: TGTGCCAGCAGCTCGCGCGGAAACATTCAGTACTTC. Its protein is CASSSRGNIQYF.

The rearrangement links TRBV7-9 to TRBJ2-5, with TRBD1 as a possible D gene (5 bases). The CDR3 extends over 14 amino acids. V lost 5 bases and J 5 bases, leaving 15 bases between the germline ends. The germline gives CDR1 SEHNR, CDR2 FQNEAQ (reference sequence). The CDR3 reads CASSPLSGWETQYF. The CDR3 DNA reads as TGTGCCAGCAGCCCTTTATCAGGGTGGGAGACCCAGTACTTC. The full variable domain, in which reference TRBV7-9 and TRBJ2-5 provide the parts outside the CDR3, is DTGVSQNPRHKITKRGQNVTFRCDPISEHNRLYWYRQTLGQGPEFLTYFQNEAQLEKSRLLSDRFSAERPKGSFSTLEIQRTEQGDSAMYLCASSPLSGWETQYFGPGTRLLVL.

V gene TRBV28 combines with J gene TRBJ1-4, with D hard to call. CDR1 MDHEN and CDR2 SYDVKM come from the germline V gene. With 6 bases removed from V and 0 bases from J, the gap between germline ends came to 8 bases. The CDR3 extends over 14 amino acids. The CDR3 loop is CASRPNPTNEKLFF. In DNA form, the CDR3 reads TGTGCCAGCAGACCAAACCCAACTAATGAAAAACTGTTTTTT. Drawing the rest from reference TRBV28 and TRBJ1-4, the complete variable domain is DVKVTQSSRYLVKRTGEKVFLECVQDMDHENMFWYRQDPGLGLRLIYFSYDVKMKEKGDIPEGYSVSREKKERFSLILESASTNQTSMYLCASRPNPTNEKLFFGSGTQLSVL.

The chain couples TRBV6-1 to TRBJ2-1; 7 nucleotides line up with TRBD1. This CDR3 contains 15 residues. Germline V gives CDR1 MNHNS, CDR2 SASEGT. V lost 10 bases, J lost 4 bases, and 13 bases stayed unmatched. The CDR3 here is CAISQQGSPYNEQFF. The CDR3 coding sequence is TGTGCCATCAGCCAACAGGGGAGTCCTTACAATGAGCAGTTCTTC.

The gene calls are TRBV2 and TRBJ1-2; a possible D gene is TRBD1 (6 bases). V lost 5 bases and J lost 0, with 13 bases in between. The CDR3 totals 15 residues. Per germline, CDR1 SNHLY and CDR2 FYNNEI. The CDR3, as DNA: TGTGCCAGCAGTAAAGACAGGACAGCTAACTATGGCTACACCTTC. Amino acid sequence: CASSKDRTANYGYTF.